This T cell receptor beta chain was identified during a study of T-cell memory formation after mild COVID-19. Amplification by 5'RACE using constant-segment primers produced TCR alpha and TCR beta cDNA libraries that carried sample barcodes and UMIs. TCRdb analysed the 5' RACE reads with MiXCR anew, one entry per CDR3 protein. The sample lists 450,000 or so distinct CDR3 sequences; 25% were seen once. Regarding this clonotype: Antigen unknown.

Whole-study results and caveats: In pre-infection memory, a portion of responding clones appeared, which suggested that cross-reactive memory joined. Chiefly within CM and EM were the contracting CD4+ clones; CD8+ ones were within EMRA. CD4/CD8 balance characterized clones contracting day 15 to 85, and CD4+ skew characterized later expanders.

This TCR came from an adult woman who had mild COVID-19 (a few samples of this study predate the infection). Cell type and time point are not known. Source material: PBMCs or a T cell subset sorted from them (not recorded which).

CDR3 coding DNA: TGTGCCAGCAGCATTACTTCGGGGAACACTGAAGCTTTCTTT. This translates into CASSITSGNTEAFF. This chain connects TRBV6-2 or TRBV6-3 to TRBJ1-1; no reliable D call. The CDR3 spans 14 residues. The V end was cut by 6 bases, the J end by 1 base, with 12 bases between. Germline-derived CDR1 and CDR2 are MNHEY and SVGEGT.